The clone carrying this T cell receptor (beta chain) was seen many times. Antigen unknown. The data originate from a study of T cells in Graves' hyperthyroidism and ophthalmopathy. RNA transcripts gave rise to amplified TCR beta CDR3 regions. During a first-round RT-PCR of the TCR CDR3, the HTBI primer set was used. TCRdb redid the calling of the multiplex PCR reads with MiXCR, one entry per CDR3 protein. The sample has hundreds of thousands of distinct CDR3 sequences, around 20% seen once. Overall study results and limits: Most clonotypes expanded in thyroid above 0.001 were likewise present in blood.

The sequence came from a man aged 25 to 40 with Graves' ophthalmopathy. Sequencing was carried out using blood.

The CDR3, as DNA: TGTGCCAGCGGGACACCTGGAAACACCATATATTTT. This gives the protein CASGTPGNTIYF. The rearrangement joins TRBV12-3 or TRBV12-4 to TRBJ1-3, with a tentative D call TRBD1 (6 bases). Trimming removed 8 bases at V and 2 bases at J, with 7 bases between. This CDR3 region has 12 residues.